Presented here are 10 T cell receptor beta chains from one specimen sequenced in a study of OX40 agonist ivuxolimab in advanced cancers. Sequencing was performed with immunoSEQ multiplex PCR; in TCRdb, only in-frame clones are kept and a portion is missing. The sample includes about 100,000 clones, around 90% of them seen just once. This material consisted of CD4+ or CD8+ T cells sorted from blood, taken in a trial of the OX40 agonist ivuxolimab. These receptors were collected from an adult with an advanced solid tumor such as melanoma, head and neck, liver or kidney cancer.

The rearrangement joins TRBV6-5 to TRBJ2-7; TRBD1 matches at 11 bases. CDR1 MNHEY and CDR2 SVGAGI come from the germline V gene. This CDR3 comprises 15 residues. V gave up 0 bases and J gave up 2 bases; unmatched junction bases: 0. The CDR3 DNA reads TGTGCCAGCAGTTACTCGGGACAGGGGGCCTACGAGCAGTACTTC. Its protein is CASSYSGQGAYEQYF.

This clone was seen a few times. The CDR3 nucleotides read TGTGCCAGCAGCTCTGCCGGGACAGGTGTCAACTATGGCTACACCTTC. Amino acids: CASSSAGTGVNYGYTF. This rearrangement joins TRBV28 to TRBJ1-2; 8 bases map to TRBD1. With 6 bases clipped from V and 2 bases from J, the junction kept 11 bases outside the gene matches. Germline CDR1 and CDR2: MDHEN and SYDVKM. CDR3 length: 16 residues.

Only a few counts were recorded for this clone. The chain recombines TRBV20-1 with TRBJ1-2; no clear D gene. This CDR3 has 11 amino acids. The V and J ends lost 1 base and 4 bases respectively, with 4 bases between them. Germline V lookup: CDR1 DFQATT, CDR2 SNEGSKA (reference sequence). The CDR3 DNA is TGCAGTGCTAGAGCTAGCTATGGCTACACCTTC. This encodes CSARASYGYTF.

This clone was seen only once. The V and J genes are TRBV30 and TRBJ2-1; D is unclear. This CDR3 is 17 amino acids long. Germline V gives CDR1 GTSNPN, CDR2 SVGIG (reference sequence). Between the trimmed V and J ends, which lost 0 bases and 0 bases, there was a span of 15 bases. The CDR3 is CAWSVSRSPSSYNEQFF. In nucleotides, the CDR3 is TGTGCCTGGAGTGTTAGCCGGTCTCCAAGCTCCTACAATGAGCAGTTCTTC.

The rearrangement links TRBV18 to TRBJ2-2; possible D gene TRBD1, 5 bases. Trimming removed 3 bases at V and 5 bases at J, with 13 bases between. The CDR3 covers 15 residues. Germline V gives CDR1 KGHSH, CDR2 LQKENI. In nucleotides, the CDR3 is TGTGCCAGCTCACCTTCAGGGCGGTGGACCGGGGAGCTGTTTTTT. Amino acids: CASSPSGRWTGELFF.

The chain combines TRBV21-1 with TRBJ2-1; the listed D gene, TRBD2, was not tested against the DNA. TRBV21-1 is deemed a pseudogene. This CDR3 spans 18 amino acids. For the CDR3, the DNA is TGTGCCAGCAGCAAAGCACGGTACAGTTTGGGGAGAAACAATGAGCAGTTCTTC. Protein: CASSKARYSLGRNNEQFF.

V gene TRBV11-3 combines with J gene TRBJ2-3; 16 nucleotides match TRBD2. Germline-derived CDR1 and CDR2 are SGHNT and YENEEA. There are 17 residues in the CDR3. Trimming at V came to 3 bases and at J to 2 bases, leaving 2 bases not matched to a gene. CDR3: CASSLGLAGGFTDTQYF. Written as DNA, the CDR3 is TGTGCCAGCAGCTTGGGACTAGCGGGAGGGTTCACAGATACGCAGTATTTT.

The sample holds one count of this clone. The rearrangement links TRBV19 to TRBJ2-3, with D tentatively TRBD1 or TRBD2 (5 bases each). CDR3 length: 14 residues. V was trimmed by 6 bases and J by 1 base, leaving 11 bases between them. From germline, CDR1 is LNHDA and CDR2 SQIVND (reference sequence). The CDR3 loop is CASRPGRGTDTQYF. Here the CDR3 DNA reads TGTGCCAGTAGACCGGGGCGGGGCACAGATACGCAGTATTTT.

The rearrangement joins TRBV29-1 to TRBJ2-7; D unresolved. There are 12 residues in the CDR3. Trimming stripped 4 bases from V and 2 bases from J, with 9 bases between. Germline V gene lookup returns CDR1 SQVTM and CDR2 ANQGSEA. The DNA for the CDR3 is TGCAGCGTTGTGGCCGATACCTACGAGCAGTACTTC. Translation: CSVVADTYEQYF.

The V call is TRBV9, the J call TRBJ1-3; D not resolved. The germline CDR1 and CDR2 sequences are SGDLS and YYNGEE. CDR3 size: 14 residues. V lost 2 bases to trimming and J lost 8 bases, with 14 bases between them. The CDR3 sequence: CASSVRPPPDTIYF. The DNA for the CDR3 is TGTGCCAGCAGCGTTAGGCCCCCTCCGGACACCATATATTTT.